This section outlines one T cell receptor (beta chain) sequence together with its context. The data originate from a study of long-term antiretroviral therapy in people with HIV. With 4 bases removed from V and 4 bases from J, the gap between germline ends came to 14 bases. CDR3 length: 14 residues. CDR1 and CDR2 (germline): SGHRS, YFSETQ. Runs used v3.0 of the immunoSEQ assay and were done at survey level. The table came from immunoSEQ multiplex PCR; TCRdb's copy has only in-frame clones and leaves some out. The sample records 15,000 to 20,000 clones, about 78% being singletons. The sequence was collected from a woman between 25 and 40 years old with HIV. This specimen was unsorted PBMCs, taken 2.9 years after starting antiretroviral therapy. The chain carries TRBV5-1 and TRBJ1-2; tentative D call: TRBD1 (6 bases). This CDR3 reads CASSQVGTTYGYTF. CDR3 sequence (DNA): TGCGCCAGCAGCCAAGTGGGGACAACCTATGGCTACACCTTC.